This T cell receptor (beta chain) was retrieved from a study of CD8 T cells in Susac syndrome. The V gene lost 1 base and the J gene lost 4 bases, with 15 bases spanning the gap. The germline CDR1 and CDR2 sequences are MNHEY and SMNVEV (reference sequence). This CDR3 has 16 amino acids. RNA totalling roughly 0.5 to 1 ug underwent reverse transcription with random hexamers. It was immunoSEQ multiplex PCR that amplified TCR beta CDR3 across 54 Vbeta and 13 Jbeta. One entry per CDR3 protein results from TCRdb running MiXCR on the immunoSEQ multiplex PCR reads. This sample yields 300,000 or so distinct CDR3 sequences, of which 92% are seen a single time; 0.065% belongs to the top ten. TEMRA cells were enriched by FACS, while CD8+ and CD4+ T cells were obtained through a negative isolation that was performed magnetically.

The TCR sequence derives from a human donor with multiple sclerosis. V usage is TRBV27 and J usage is TRBJ2-3; tentatively, D is TRBD2 (7 bases). Sequencing input: CD4+ T cells from PBMCs. CDR3 sequence: CASSLLWGGQSDTQYF. The DNA of the CDR3 is TGTGCCAGCAGTTTATTATGGGGGGGGCAGTCAGATACGCAGTATTTT.